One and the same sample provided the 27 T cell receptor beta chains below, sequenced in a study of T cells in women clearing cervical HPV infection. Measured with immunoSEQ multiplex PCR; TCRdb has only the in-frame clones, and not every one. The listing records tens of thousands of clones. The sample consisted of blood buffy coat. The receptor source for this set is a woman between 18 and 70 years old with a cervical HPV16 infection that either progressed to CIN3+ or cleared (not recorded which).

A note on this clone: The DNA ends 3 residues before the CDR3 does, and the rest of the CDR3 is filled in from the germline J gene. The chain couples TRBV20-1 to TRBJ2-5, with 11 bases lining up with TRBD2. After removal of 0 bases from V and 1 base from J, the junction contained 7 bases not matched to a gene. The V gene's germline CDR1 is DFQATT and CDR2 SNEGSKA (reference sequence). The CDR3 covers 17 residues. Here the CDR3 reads CSARDREGLAGQETQYF. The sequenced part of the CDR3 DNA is TGCAGTGCTAGAGATAGAGAAGGACTAGCGGGCCAAGAGACC.

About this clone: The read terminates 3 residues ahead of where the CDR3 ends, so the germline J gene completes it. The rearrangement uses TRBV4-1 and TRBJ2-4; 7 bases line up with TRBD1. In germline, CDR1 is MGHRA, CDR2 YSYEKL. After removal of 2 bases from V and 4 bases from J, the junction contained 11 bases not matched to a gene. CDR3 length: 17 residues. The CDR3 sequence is CASSQRTTGAVKNIQYF. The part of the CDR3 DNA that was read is TGCGCCAGCAGCCAAAGGACAACAGGGGCGGTAAAAAACATT.

CDR3 region: CASRRGVNTEAFF. The sequenced CDR3 bases are TGTGCCAGCAGACGGGGAGTGAACACTGAA. V is TRBV6-4 and J is TRBJ1-1; D not resolved. The read gets to within 3 residues of the CDR3 end, and the germline J gene fills in the rest. The V gene's germline CDR1 is MRHNA and CDR2 SNTAGT. This CDR3 has 13 amino acids. V gave up 6 bases and J gave up 0 bases, with 8 bases separating them.

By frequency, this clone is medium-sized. CDR3 residues: CSARDELHRTGDLYGYTF. CDR3 bases read: TGCAGTGCTAGAGATGAACTGCACCGGACAGGGGACCTCTATGGC. J is TRBJ1-2 and V is TRBV20-1; 9 nucleotides line up with TRBD1. The CDR3 end lies 3 residues beyond the end of the read and is filled in from the germline J gene. CDR3 length: 18 amino acids. The trim removed 0 bases at V and 4 bases at J, leaving 15 bases unmatched. Germline V CDR1 and CDR2: DFQATT, SNEGSKA (reference sequence).

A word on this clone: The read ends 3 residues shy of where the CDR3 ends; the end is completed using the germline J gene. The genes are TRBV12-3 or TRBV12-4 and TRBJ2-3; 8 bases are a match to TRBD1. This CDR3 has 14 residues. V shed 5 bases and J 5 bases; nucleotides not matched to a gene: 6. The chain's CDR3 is CASSRDRGRDTQYF. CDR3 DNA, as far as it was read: TGTGCCAGCAGTAGAGACAGGGGCAGAGATACG.

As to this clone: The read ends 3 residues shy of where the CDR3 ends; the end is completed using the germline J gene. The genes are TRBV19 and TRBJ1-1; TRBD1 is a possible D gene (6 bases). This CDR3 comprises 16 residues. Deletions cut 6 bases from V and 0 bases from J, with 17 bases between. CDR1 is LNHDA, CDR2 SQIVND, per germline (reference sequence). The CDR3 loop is CASRPWTGTMNTEAFF. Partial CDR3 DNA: TGTGCCAGTAGACCATGGACCGGGACAATGAACACTGAA.

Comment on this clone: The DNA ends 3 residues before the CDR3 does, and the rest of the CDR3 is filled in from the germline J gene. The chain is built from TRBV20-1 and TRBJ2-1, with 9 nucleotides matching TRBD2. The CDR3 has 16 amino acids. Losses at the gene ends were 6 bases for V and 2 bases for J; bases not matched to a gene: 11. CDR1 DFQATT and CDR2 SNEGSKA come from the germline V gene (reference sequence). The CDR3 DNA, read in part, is TGCAGTGCCCAAATCTATCGCGGGAGGGCCTACAATGAG. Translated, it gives CSAQIYRGRAYNE. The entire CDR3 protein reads CSAQIYRGRAYNEQFF.

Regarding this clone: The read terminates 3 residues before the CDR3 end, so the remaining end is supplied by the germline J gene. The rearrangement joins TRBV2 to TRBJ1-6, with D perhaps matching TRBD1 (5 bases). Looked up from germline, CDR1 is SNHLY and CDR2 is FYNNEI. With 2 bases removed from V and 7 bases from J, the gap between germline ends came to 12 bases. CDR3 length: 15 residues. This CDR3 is CASSETAGPNSPLHF. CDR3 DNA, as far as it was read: TGTGCCAGCAGTGAAACGGCAGGGCCGAATTCACCC.

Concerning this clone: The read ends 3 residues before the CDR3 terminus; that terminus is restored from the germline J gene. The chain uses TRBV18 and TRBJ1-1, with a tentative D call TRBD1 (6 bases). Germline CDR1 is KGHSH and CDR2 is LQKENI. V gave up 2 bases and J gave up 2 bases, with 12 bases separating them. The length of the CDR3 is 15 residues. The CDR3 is CASSPIQGRNTEAFF. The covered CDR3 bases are TGTGCCAGCTCACCAATACAGGGAAGAAACACTGAA.

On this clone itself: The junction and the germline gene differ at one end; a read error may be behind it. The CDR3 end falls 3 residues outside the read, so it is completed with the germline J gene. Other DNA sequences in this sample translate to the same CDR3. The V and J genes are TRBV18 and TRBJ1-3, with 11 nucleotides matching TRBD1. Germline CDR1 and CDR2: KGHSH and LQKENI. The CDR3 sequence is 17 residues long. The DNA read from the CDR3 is TGTGCCAGCTCACGGACAGGGGGCCTGTACTCTGGAAACACT. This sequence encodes CASSRTGGLYSGNT. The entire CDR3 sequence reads CASSRTGGLYSGNTIYF.

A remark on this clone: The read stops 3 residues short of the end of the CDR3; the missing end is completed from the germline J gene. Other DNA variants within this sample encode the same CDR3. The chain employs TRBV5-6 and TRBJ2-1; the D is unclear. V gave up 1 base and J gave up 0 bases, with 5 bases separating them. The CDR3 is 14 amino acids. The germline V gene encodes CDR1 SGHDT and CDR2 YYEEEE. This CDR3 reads CASSLPSSYNEQFF. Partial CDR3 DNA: TGTGCCAGCAGCTTGCCCAGCTCCTACAATGAG.

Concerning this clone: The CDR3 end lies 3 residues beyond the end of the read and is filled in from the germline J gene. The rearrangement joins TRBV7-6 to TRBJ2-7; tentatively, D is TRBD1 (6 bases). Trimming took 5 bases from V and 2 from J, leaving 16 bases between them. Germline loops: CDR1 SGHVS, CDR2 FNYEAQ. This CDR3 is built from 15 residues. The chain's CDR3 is CASSPGDIPAYEQYF. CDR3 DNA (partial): TGTGCCAGCAGCCCCGGGGACATACCGGCCTACGAG.

The sequenced CDR3 bases are TGTGCCAGCAGCATTCCCTCGGCCGGGTGGAATGAG. Its translation: CASSIPSAGWNE. The whole CDR3 reads CASSIPSAGWNEQFF. J is TRBJ2-1 and V is TRBV28; D gene ambiguous. Sequencing ends 3 residues short of the CDR3 end; the germline J gene provides the rest. V dropped 6 bases and J dropped 7 bases, with 19 bases sitting between them. Germline values: CDR1 MDHEN, CDR2 SYDVKM. The CDR3 sequence is 15 residues long.

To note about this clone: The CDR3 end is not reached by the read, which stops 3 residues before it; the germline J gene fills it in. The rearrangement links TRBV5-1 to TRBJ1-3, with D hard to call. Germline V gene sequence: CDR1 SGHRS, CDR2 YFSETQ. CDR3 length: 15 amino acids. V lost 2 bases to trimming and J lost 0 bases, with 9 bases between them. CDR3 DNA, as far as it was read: TGCGCCAGCAGCTTTAGTTCGGGCTCTGGAAACACC. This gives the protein CASSFSSGSGNT. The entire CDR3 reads CASSFSSGSGNTIYF.

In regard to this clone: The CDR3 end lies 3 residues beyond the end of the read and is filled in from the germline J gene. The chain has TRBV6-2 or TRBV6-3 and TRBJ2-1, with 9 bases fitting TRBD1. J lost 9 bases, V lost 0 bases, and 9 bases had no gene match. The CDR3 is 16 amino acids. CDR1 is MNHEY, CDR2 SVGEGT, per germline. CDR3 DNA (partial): TGTGCCAGCAGTTACTCGAAGCTACAGGGGGCACGTGAG. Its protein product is CASSYSKLQGARE. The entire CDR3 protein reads CASSYSKLQGAREQFF.

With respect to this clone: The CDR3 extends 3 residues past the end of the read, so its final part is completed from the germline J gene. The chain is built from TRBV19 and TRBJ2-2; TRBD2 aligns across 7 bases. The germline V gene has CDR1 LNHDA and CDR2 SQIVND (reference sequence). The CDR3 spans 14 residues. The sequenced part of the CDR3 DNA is TGTGCCAGTAGTATAGTCGGGGGGACTTCACCG. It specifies CASSIVGGTSP. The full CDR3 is CASSIVGGTSPLFF.

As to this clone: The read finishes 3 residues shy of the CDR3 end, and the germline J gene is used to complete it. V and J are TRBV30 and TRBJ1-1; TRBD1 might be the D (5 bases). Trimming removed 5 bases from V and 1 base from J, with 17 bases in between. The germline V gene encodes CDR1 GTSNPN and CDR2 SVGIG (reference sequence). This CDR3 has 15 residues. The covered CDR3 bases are TGTGCCTGGGACTTCAGGGTAGGTCGGAACACTGAA. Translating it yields CAWDFRVGRNTE. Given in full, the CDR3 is CAWDFRVGRNTEAFF.

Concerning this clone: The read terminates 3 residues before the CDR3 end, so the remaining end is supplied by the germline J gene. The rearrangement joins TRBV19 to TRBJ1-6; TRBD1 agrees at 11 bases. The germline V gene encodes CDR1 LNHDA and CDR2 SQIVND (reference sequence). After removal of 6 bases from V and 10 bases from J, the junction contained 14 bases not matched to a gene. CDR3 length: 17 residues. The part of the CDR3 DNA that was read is TGTGCCAGTAGCCTGACCTGGACAGGGGGCGCGGAGTCACCC. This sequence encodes CASSLTWTGGAESP. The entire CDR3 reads CASSLTWTGGAESPLHF.

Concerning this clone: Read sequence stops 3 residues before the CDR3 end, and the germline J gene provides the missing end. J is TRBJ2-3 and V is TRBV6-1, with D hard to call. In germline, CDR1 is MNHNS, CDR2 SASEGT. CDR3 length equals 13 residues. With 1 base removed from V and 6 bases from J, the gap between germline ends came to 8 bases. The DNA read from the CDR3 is TGTGCCAGCAGTGAAGATGCCTATGATACG. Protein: CASSEDAYDT. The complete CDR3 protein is CASSEDAYDTQYF.

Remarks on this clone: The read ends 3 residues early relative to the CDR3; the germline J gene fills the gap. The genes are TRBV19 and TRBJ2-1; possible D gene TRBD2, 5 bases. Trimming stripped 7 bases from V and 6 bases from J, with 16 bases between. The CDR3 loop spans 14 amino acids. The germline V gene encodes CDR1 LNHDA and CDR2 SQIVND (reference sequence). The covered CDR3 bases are TGTGCCAGTAATGAGCGGCTAGATACCAATGAG. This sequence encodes CASNERLDTNE. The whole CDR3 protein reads CASNERLDTNEQFF.

CDR3 region: CASSPGGNLPTYGQYF. The covered CDR3 bases are TGTGCCAGTAGTCCAGGGGGGAACTTACCTACCTATGGT. The rearrangement links TRBV19 to TRBJ2-4, with D tentatively TRBD1 (7 bases). Sequencing ends 3 residues short of the CDR3 end; the germline J gene provides the rest. The CDR3 runs to 16 residues. The germline gives CDR1 LNHDA, CDR2 SQIVND (reference sequence).

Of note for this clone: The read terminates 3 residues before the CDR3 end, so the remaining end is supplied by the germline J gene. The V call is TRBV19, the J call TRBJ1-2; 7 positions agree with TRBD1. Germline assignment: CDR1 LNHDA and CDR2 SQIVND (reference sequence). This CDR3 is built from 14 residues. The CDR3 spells CASSFPGTAGGYTF. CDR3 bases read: TGTGCCAGTAGTTTCCCCGGGACAGCAGGCGGC.

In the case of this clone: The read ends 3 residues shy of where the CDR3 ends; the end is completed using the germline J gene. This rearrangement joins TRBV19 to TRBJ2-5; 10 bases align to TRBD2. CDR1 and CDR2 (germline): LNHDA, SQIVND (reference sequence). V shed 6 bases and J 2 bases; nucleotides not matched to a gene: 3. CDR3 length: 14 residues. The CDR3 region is CASSRTSGQETQYF. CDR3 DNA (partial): TGTGCCAGTAGCCGGACTAGCGGACAAGAGACC.

The CDR3 loop is CASSVDRAFYGYTF. The part of the CDR3 DNA that was read is TGTGCCAGCAGTGTGGACAGGGCGTTCTATGGC. The chain recombines TRBV7-9 with TRBJ1-2; 8 positions match TRBD1. The CDR3 extends 3 residues past the end of the read, so its final part is completed from the germline J gene. The CDR3 covers 14 residues. Trimming cost V 6 bases and J 4 bases; bases outside gene matches: 7. CDR1 SEHNR and CDR2 FQNEAQ come from the germline V gene (reference sequence).

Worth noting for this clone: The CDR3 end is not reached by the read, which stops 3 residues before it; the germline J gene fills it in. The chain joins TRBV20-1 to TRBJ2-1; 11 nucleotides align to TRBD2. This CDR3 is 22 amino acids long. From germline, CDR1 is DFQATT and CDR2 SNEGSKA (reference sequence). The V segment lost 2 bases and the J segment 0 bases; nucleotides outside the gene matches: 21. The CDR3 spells CSARTTGGPTSGRASSYNEQFF. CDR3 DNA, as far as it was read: TGCAGTGCTAGAACCACAGGGGGCCCCACTAGCGGGAGAGCGTCCTCCTACAATGAG.

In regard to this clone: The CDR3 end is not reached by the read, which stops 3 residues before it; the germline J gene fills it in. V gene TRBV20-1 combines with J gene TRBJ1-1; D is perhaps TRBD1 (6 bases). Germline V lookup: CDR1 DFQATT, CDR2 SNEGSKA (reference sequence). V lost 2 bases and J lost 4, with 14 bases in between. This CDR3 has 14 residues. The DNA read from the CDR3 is TGCAGTGCTAGAAACCAGGGGTCGGGCACTGAA. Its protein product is CSARNQGSGTE. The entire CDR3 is CSARNQGSGTEAFF.

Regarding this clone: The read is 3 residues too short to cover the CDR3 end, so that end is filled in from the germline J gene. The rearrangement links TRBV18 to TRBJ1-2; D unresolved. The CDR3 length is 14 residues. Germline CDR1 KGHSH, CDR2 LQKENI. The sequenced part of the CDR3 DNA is TGTGCCAGCTCTCAGACTACCACCTACGACGAC. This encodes CASSQTTTYDD. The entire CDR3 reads CASSQTTTYDDYTF.